This is a list of T cell receptor beta chains from one sample in a study of CD8+CD57+ T cells in acquired aplastic anemia. MiXCR, applied by TCRdb to the reads, yields one record per CDR3 protein. There are about 250,000 distinct CDR3 sequences in the sample; around 45% occur only once, and 7.8% lies in the top ten. Sequenced: sorted CD4+, CD8+, or CD8+CD57+ T cells (not recorded which) from PBMCs. Receptors originate from a human donor with aplastic anemia. Each CDR3 is given with its conserved first and last residue.

V gene	J gene	CDR3 protein
TRBV27	TRBJ2-7	CASARGAVSYEQYF
TRBV27	TRBJ1-1	CASSLARSTTEAFF
TRBV20-1	TRBJ1-5	CSAYLIGQPQHF
TRBV11-2	TRBJ2-3	CASSLEANTDTQYF
TRBV29-1	TRBJ2-7	CSALGDPDYEQYF
TRBV10-3	TRBJ2-2	CATTGELFF
TRBV15	TRBJ2-3	CATKSGRASDTQYF
TRBV4-3	TRBJ2-7	CASSPEGQEDYEQYF
TRBV6-4	TRBJ2-5	CASGRAQETQYF
TRBV4-1	TRBJ1-2	CASSQAPPANYGYTF
TRBV28	TRBJ2-7	CASSAGQGSSYEQYF
TRBV25-1	TRBJ1-2	CASSEGVGYGYTF
TRBV7-2	TRBJ1-3	CASSLAGVQGNTIYF
TRBV4-2	TRBJ1-1	CASSQDLPTGPTEAFF
TRBV6-2/TRBV6-3	TRBJ2-1	CASNPTEVHEQFF
TRBV19	TRBJ1-6	CASSIDSRRFVSPLHF
TRBV4-3	TRBJ2-7	CASSQDSWGYEQYF
TRBV19	TRBJ2-3	CASSITGTSGETQYF
TRBV19	TRBJ2-1	CASRGGSGGQGFF
TRBV6-2/TRBV6-3	TRBJ1-3	CASSVWDRGGNTIYF
TRBV7-9	TRBJ2-7	CASSPPGQRDEQYF
TRBV6-1	TRBJ2-7	CASSEATGGADEQYF
TRBV7-8	TRBJ1-3	CASSLSPMVRDSDSGNTIYF
TRBV18	TRBJ2-3	CASSPGQGGRTDTQYF
TRBV12-3/TRBV12-4	TRBJ2-1	CASRRLVHQQFF
TRBV6-2/TRBV6-3	TRBJ2-1	CASSYGGGLYNEQFF
TRBV25-1	TRBJ2-3	CASNSGRITDTQYF
TRBV25-1	TRBJ2-1	CASSESRGWYNEQFF
TRBV30	TRBJ1-1	CAWAQQVSEAFF
TRBV6-4	TRBJ2-2	CASSPTWTGELSF
TRBV11-2	TRBJ2-5	CASSLSPLANQETQYF
TRBV27	TRBJ2-5	CASSSPLSSGKETQYF
TRBV19	TRBJ1-2	CASSIGGFGYGYTF
TRBV20-1	TRBJ2-7	CSAQSGGFSYEQYF
TRBV4-3	TRBJ1-5	CASSQGRSPGSNQPQHF
TRBV14	TRBJ2-7	CASSPGTVSEQYF
TRBV25-1	TRBJ1-6	CASSDSSGLGFNSPFHF
TRBV6-5	TRBJ2-6	CASRGQSAF
TRBV2	TRBJ2-2	CASSDPGKNTGELFF
TRBV15	TRBJ2-1	CATSRDLEGLPRDNEQFF
TRBV9	TRBJ2-5	CASSALPVGGYETQYF
TRBV2	TRBJ2-3	CASIRQGADTQYF
TRBV24-1	TRBJ2-7	CAPEQGTYEQYF
TRBV7-9	TRBJ2-7	CASSGRAHHEQYF
TRBV12-3/TRBV12-4	TRBJ1-3	CASSHDNSGSTIYF
TRBV15	TRBJ1-6	CAASRHGSRDNSPLHF